This T cell receptor (beta chain) was sequenced during a study of read filtering for tumor transcriptome and immune sequencing. Whole-study context: TCR-mapped reads were about 4.05 to 11 million with IR-seq versus about 75 to 1,400 with RNA-seq.

Molecular barcoded adaptors covering alpha/delta and beta/gamma chains were used on 400 to 450 ng RNA. TCRdb re-called the reads with MiXCR, one entry per CDR3 protein. In the table there are about 46,000 distinct CDR3 sequences, less than 20% of which are singletons. This clonotype came up a few times. Its antigen is undetermined. Trimming cost V 0 bases and J 4 bases, with 6 bases left between them. Germline lookup yields CDR1 SGHTA and CDR2 FQGTGA. The CDR3 is made up of 13 amino acids. Regarding the study as a whole: Single-read clonotypes: roughly four fifths of IR-seq clonotypes (about 4% of reads), more than 70% of RNA-seq clonotypes (roughly 45% of reads).

Sequencing was done on a sample of a population of CD138-negative cells sorted from bone marrow. The TCR comes from a donor aged 40 or over with multiple myeloma. V usage is TRBV7-3 and J usage is TRBJ2-5; D may be TRBD1 (5 bases). As DNA, the CDR3 is TGTGCCAGCAGCTTAACGCAGGGAGAGACCCAGTACTTC. This codes for CASSLTQGETQYF.